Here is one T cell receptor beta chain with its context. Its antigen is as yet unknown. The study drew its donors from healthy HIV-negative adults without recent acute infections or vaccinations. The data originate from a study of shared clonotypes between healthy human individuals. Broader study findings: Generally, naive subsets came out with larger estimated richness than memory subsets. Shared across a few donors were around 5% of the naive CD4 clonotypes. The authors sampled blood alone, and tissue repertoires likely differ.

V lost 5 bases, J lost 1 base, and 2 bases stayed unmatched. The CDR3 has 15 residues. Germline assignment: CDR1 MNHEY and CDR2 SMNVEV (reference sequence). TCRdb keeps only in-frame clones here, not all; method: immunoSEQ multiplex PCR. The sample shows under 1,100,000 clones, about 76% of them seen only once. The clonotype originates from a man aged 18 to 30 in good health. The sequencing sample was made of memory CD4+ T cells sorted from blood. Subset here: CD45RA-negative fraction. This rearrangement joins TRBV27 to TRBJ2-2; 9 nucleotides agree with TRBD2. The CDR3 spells CASSATSGNTGELFF. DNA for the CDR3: TGTGCCAGCAGTGCGACTAGCGGGAACACCGGGGAGCTGTTTTTT.